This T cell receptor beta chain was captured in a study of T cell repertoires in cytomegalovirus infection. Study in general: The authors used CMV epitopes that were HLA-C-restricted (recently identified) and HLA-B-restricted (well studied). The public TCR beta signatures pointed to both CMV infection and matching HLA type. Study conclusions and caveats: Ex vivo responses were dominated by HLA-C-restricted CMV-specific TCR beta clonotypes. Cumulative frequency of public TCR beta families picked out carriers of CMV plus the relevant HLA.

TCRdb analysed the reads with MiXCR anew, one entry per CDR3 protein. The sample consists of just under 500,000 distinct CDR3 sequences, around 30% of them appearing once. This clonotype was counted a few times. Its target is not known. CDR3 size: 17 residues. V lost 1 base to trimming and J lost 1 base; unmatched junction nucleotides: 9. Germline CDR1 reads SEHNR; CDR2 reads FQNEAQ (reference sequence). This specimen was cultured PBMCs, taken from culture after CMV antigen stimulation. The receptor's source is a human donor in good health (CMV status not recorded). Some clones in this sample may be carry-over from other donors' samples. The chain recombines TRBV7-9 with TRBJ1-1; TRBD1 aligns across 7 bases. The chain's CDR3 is CASSLGLTGAGNTEAFF. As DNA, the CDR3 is TGTGCCAGCAGCTTAGGTCTTACAGGGGCCGGGAACACTGAAGCTTTCTTT.